The 5 T cell receptor beta chains listed next were all sequenced from one sample in a study of metastatic and nonmetastatic thyroid tumors. From the PCR reads, TCRdb re-called clones with MiXCR. The sample lists 85,000 to 95,000 clones, 14% to 15% occurring once. All patients were treatment-naive before thyroid surgery. Sequencing was carried out using blood. Every receptor here comes from a female donor with papillary thyroid cancer or a benign thyroid nodule (not recorded which). Some clones in this sample may be carry-over from other donors' samples.

In regard to this clone: The junction and the germline gene differ at one end; a read error may be behind it. Other DNA sequences in this specimen translate into the identical CDR3. The gene calls are TRBV2 and TRBJ1-2; 7 bases line up with TRBD1. The CDR3 has 16 residues. Looked up from germline, CDR1 is SNHLY and CDR2 is FYNNEI. As DNA, the CDR3 is TGTGCCAGCAGTGCGTCCGCCAGGGACAGCTTCTATGGCTACACATTC. Encoded protein: CASSASARDSFYGYTF.

The V call is TRBV11-2, the J call TRBJ2-1; perhaps TRBD2 as D (7 bases). Trimming removed 5 bases from V and 5 bases from J, with 16 bases in between. The CDR3 covers 15 residues. Germline V gene data show CDR1 as SGHAT and CDR2 as FQNNGV. CDR3 nucleotide sequence: TGTGCCAGCAGCCAATGGGGGGGGGCCCACAATGAGCAGTTCTTC. Its protein product is CASSQWGGAHNEQFF.

About this clone itself: It may be a read error: a sequence one base away is much more abundant. The identical CDR3 is also encoded by other nucleotide sequences in the sample. The chain couples TRBV4-1 to TRBJ2-3; 8 nucleotides align to TRBD2. The J segment lost 6 bases and the V segment lost 1 base, leaving 12 bases of the junction unmatched. The CDR3 has 17 amino acids. Germline V gene lookup returns CDR1 MGHRA and CDR2 YSYEKL. The CDR3 loop reads CASSQGGTRGLTDTQYF. CDR3 in DNA: TGCGCCAGCAGCCAAGGAGGGACTAGGGGTCTCACGGATACGCAGTATTTT.

As for this clone: A read error may explain this, as a much larger clone is one base away. The chain is built from TRBV6-7 and TRBJ2-4, with D uncertain. TRBV6-7 carries the ORF label, with uncertain function. This CDR3 is 14 amino acids long. V was shortened by 6 bases and J by 9 bases, with 18 bases between the two germline ends. The DNA of the CDR3 is TGTGCCAGCAGACCCCACCGGGCCCTCGGCATTCAGTACTTC. Its protein product is CASRPHRALGIQYF.

This clone was seen at least ten times. The chain employs TRBV9 and TRBJ1-3, with D uncertain. The CDR3 sequence is 14 residues long. CDR1 and CDR2 (germline): SGDLS, YYNGEE. V lost 3 bases and J 0 bases, leaving 7 bases between the germline ends. CDR3 in amino acids: CASSGSLSGNTIYF. The CDR3 DNA follows: TGTGCCAGCAGCGGGTCCCTCTCTGGAAACACCATATATTTT.